Listed below are T cell receptor beta chains from one sample, sequenced in a study of CD8 T cells in Susac syndrome. TCRdb re-analysed the immunoSEQ multiplex PCR reads in MiXCR, keeping a single row per CDR3 protein. The sample consists of about 120,000 distinct CDR3 sequences, about 93% of them appearing once. Sequencing input: CD8+ T cells from PBMCs. Receptors originate from a human donor with Susac syndrome. Each CDR3 is given with its conserved first and last residue. The D gene is left open where the match is weak. Some rows mark clone size as missing; the rest say once, few, many or name a class of expanded clone.

.	.	TRBJ1-2	TRBV6-6	CASSYSASGYGYTF	TGTGCCAGCAGTTACTCGGCGTCAGGTTATGGCTACACCTTC
.	.	TRBJ2-5	TRBV5-4	CASSRPSETQYF	TGTGCCAGCAGCCGACCTTCTGAGACCCAGTACTTC
.	.	TRBJ2-3	TRBV4-1	CASSQDPSPAYTDTQYF	TGCGCCAGCAGCCAAGACCCCTCTCCGGCTTACACAGATACGCAGTATTTT
.	TRBD1	TRBJ1-1	TRBV13	CASSSADRGAEAFF	TGTGCCAGCAGCTCGGCTGACAGGGGAGCTGAAGCTTTCTTT
.	.	TRBJ2-7	TRBV2	CASSGGGEQYF	TGTGCCAGCAGTGGAGGGGGCGAGCAGTACTTC
.	.	TRBJ2-3	TRBV7-2	CASSLFRRLTDTQYF	TGTGCCAGCAGCTTGTTCCGACGGTTAACAGATACGCAGTATTTT
.	.	TRBJ1-5	TRBV5-6	CASSFGADYSNQPQHF	TGTGCCAGCAGCTTTGGTGCGGATTATAGCAATCAGCCCCAGCATTTT
.	.	TRBJ1-6	TRBV27	CASSPGSSARSPLHF	TGTGCCAGCAGTCCTGGATCTTCCGCCCGATCACCCCTCCACTTT
.	TRBD2	TRBJ2-1	TRBV27	CASSSAGGGEQFF	TGTGCCAGCAGTTCCGCGGGGGGCGGGGAGCAGTTCTTC
.	TRBD2	TRBJ2-1	TRBV20-1	CSARWGLAGRNNEQFF	TGCAGTGCTAGATGGGGACTAGCGGGAAGAAACAATGAGCAGTTCTTC
.	TRBD2	TRBJ2-1	TRBV7-9	CASSSLAGGPNEQFF	TGTGCCAGCAGCTCACTAGCGGGGGGGCCTAATGAGCAGTTCTTC
.	.	TRBJ2-2	TRBV12-3/TRBV12-4	CASSLTLTGELFF	TGTGCCAGCAGCCTTACTCTCACCGGGGAGCTGTTTTTT
.	.	TRBJ2-3	TRBV6-5	CASSSQPHNRDTDTQYF	TGTGCCAGCAGTTCACAGCCACATAATAGAGACACAGATACGCAGTATTTT
.	TRBD2	TRBJ2-2	TRBV6-2/TRBV6-3	CASSYRPSGDTGELFF	TGTGCCAGCAGTTACCGTCCTAGCGGGGACACCGGGGAGCTGTTTTTT
.	.	TRBJ1-5	TRBV6-6	CASSQNLYQPQHF	TGTGCCAGCAGCCAAAATCTCTATCAGCCCCAGCATTTT
.	TRBD2	TRBJ2-7	TRBV7-2	CASRSSGVLVEQYF	TGTGCCAGCAGGTCTAGCGGGGTCCTCGTCGAGCAGTACTTC
.	TRBD1	TRBJ1-1	TRBV7-2	CASSVVGTGGLSAEAFF	TGTGCCAGCAGCGTAGTGGGGACAGGGGGTCTCAGCGCTGAAGCTTTCTTT
.	.	TRBJ1-1	TRBV20-1	CSARDPTVNTEAFF	TGCAGTGCTAGAGATCCGACAGTGAACACTGAAGCTTTCTTT
.	.	TRBJ2-1	TRBV20-1	CSAEARGVRAYNEQFF	TGCAGTGCTGAGGCCAGAGGCGTGAGGGCCTACAATGAGCAGTTCTTC
.	TRBD2	TRBJ2-1	TRBV27	CASSRSGGENNEQFF	TGTGCCAGCAGTCGGAGCGGGGGAGAAAACAATGAGCAGTTCTTC
.	.	TRBJ1-1	TRBV25-1	CASSDITAMNTEAFF	TGTGCCAGCAGTGATATCACAGCAATGAACACTGAAGCTTTCTTT
.	.	TRBJ1-1	TRBV11-2	CASSLDLAGGTEAFF	TGTGCCAGCAGCTTAGATCTAGCGGGGGGCACTGAAGCTTTCTTT
once	TRBD1	TRBJ1-1	TRBV24-1	CATSEGQGNTEAFF	TGTGCCACCAGTGAAGGACAGGGCAACACTGAAGCTTTCTTT
.	TRBD1	TRBJ2-5	TRBV25-1	CASSEIDGQGAVETQYF	TGTGCCAGCAGTGAAATTGATGGACAGGGGGCGGTTGAGACCCAGTACTTC
.	.	TRBJ2-3	TRBV5-1	CASSPGRDTDTQYF	TGCGCCAGCAGCCCCGGACGGGATACAGATACGCAGTATTTT
.	.	TRBJ2-6	TRBV10-3	CAMRDTSSGANVLTF	TGTGCCATGCGGGACACCAGCTCTGGGGCCAACGTCCTGACTTTC
.	.	TRBJ1-4	TRBV14	CASSPDRQKLFF	TGTGCCAGCAGCCCCGACAGGCAAAAACTGTTTTTT
.	.	TRBJ1-1	TRBV20-1	CSARRGGTANTEAFF	TGCAGTGCTAGACGGGGAGGGACGGCGAACACTGAAGCTTTCTTT
.	.	TRBJ1-1	TRBV12-5	CASGLAVPNTEAFF	TGTGCTAGTGGTTTGGCGGTTCCTAACACTGAAGCTTTCTTT
.	TRBD1	TRBJ2-2	TRBV30	CAWTLHFRGPNTGELFF	TGTGCCTGGACTCTTCATTTCAGGGGGCCGAACACCGGGGAGCTGTTTTTT
.	.	TRBJ1-2	TRBV6-5	CASSYAGFYGYTF	TGTGCCAGCAGTTACGCGGGATTCTATGGCTACACCTTC
.	.	TRBJ2-7	TRBV12-3/TRBV12-4	CASSFAGGYEQYF	TGTGCCAGCAGTTTTGCCGGGGGCTACGAGCAGTACTTC
once	TRBD2	TRBJ2-3	TRBV5-6	CATVRGGPSTDTQYF	TGTGCCACCGTCCGCGGGGGTCCTAGCACAGATACGCAGTATTTT
.	.	TRBJ2-5	TRBV3-1	CASSQEPGWETQYF	TGTGCCAGCAGCCAAGAACCAGGGTGGGAGACCCAGTACTTC
.	.	TRBJ1-1	TRBV3-1	CASSQDLTAGNTEAFF	TGTGCCAGCAGCCAAGATCTGACGGCGGGGAACACTGAAGCTTTCTTT
.	TRBD1	TRBJ1-2	TRBV15	CATSRALGQGLYGYTF	TGTGCCACCAGCAGAGCTCTCGGACAGGGCCTCTATGGCTACACCTTC
.	.	TRBJ2-1	TRBV6-4	CASSDSGVNEQFF	TGTGCCAGCAGTGACTCGGGGGTTAATGAGCAGTTCTTC
few	.	TRBJ1-2	TRBV5-4	CASSFPTGRNYGYTF	TGTGCCAGCAGCTTCCCAACAGGGCGTAACTATGGCTACACCTTC
.	.	TRBJ2-6	TRBV19	CASSIVWVSGANVLTF	TGTGCCAGTAGTATTGTGTGGGTCTCTGGGGCCAACGTCCTGACTTTC
.	.	TRBJ2-2	TRBV30	CAWRGTGFTGELFF	TGTGCCTGGAGGGGAACAGGGTTCACCGGGGAGCTGTTTTTT